This T cell receptor (beta chain) came from a study of T cell responses to AZD1222 COVID-19 vaccine. This clone was detected only once. The antigen remains unidentified. The repertoire was sequenced with immunoSEQ multiplex PCR; TCRdb's copy has only in-frame clones and lacks some. Of around 80,000 clones in the sample, around 93% were seen once. Recipients boosted at about 4 weeks or about 12 weeks are pooled. The V and J ends lost 0 bases and 0 bases respectively, with 13 bases between them. This CDR3 has 16 amino acids. The germline CDR1 and CDR2 sequences are SGHRS and YFSETQ. General study results and limits: Following two doses of AZD1222, Spike-specific TCR breadth and depth rose. Only a handful of AZD1222 recipients, more than five in all, had baseline seropositivity. Only after the peak T cell response were repertoires sampled.

The material was peripheral blood, obtained 28 days after the second AZD1222 dose. The sequence was collected from an adult who received the AZD1222 COVID-19 vaccine. This chain joins TRBV5-1 and TRBJ2-7; D is ambiguous. The CDR3 sequence: CASSLDGHSSSYEQYF. CDR3 coding DNA: TGCGCCAGCAGCTTGGATGGCCATTCGAGCTCCTACGAGCAGTACTTC.